What follows describes a single T cell receptor (beta chain). Its antigen target is currently unknown. No base quality information exists; no much larger clone differs at one position. The sample comes from a study of shared clonotypes between healthy human individuals (TCRdb year 2020). Regarding the study in general: Three men and a couple of women, aged 18 to 49 years, made up the cohort. The study deeply sequenced blood TCR repertoires of about five healthy adults to estimate repertoire size and the extent of clonotype sharing between individuals. For each donor, three plates each were used for CD4 naive and CD4 memory, two plates were used for CD8 naive, and one plate was used for CD8 memory. Libraries were prepared and TCR repertoires were sequenced by different laboratories using diverse techniques, in order to increase sequencing depth and limit assay-specific biases. Leukapheresis yielded between about 0.85 and 9 billion PBMCs per donor. Results the study describes overall, beyond this receptor: Sampling was restricted to blood, and TCR repertoires in tissues likely differ from the TCR repertoires found in blood. The small number of donors limited the genetic and exposure-history diversity represented. Based on pairwise subsampling, the degree of clonotype sharing among donors was expected to be affected by sequencing depth. Rarefaction of sorted-subset datasets indicated incomplete sequencing despite the large sequencing depth. Estimated clonotype richness was generally larger for naive than for memory subsets. Compared with non-shared clonotypes, the clonotypes found in all four sorted-subset donors had higher generation probabilities. Across a handful of donors, about 4.5% of naive CD4, approximately 3.6% of naive CD8, 2% to 2.5% of memory CD4, and 0.3% to 0.45% of memory CD8 clonotypes were shared.

Donors were healthy HIV-negative adults with no recently reported acute infections or vaccinations. Only Caucasian adults living in Nashville, Tennessee, USA were represented among the donors. CD4+ T cells were enriched through magnetic negative selection, after which naive cells were positively selected on CD45RA and the remaining negative fraction served as the memory subset. Blood was collected by leukapheresis, and PBMCs were isolated by Ficoll-Histopaque density gradient centrifugation and then cryopreserved in liquid nitrogen vapor phase. Analytical flow cytometry was used to check the purity and quantity of every magnetically sorted T cell population. Genomic DNA was isolated from every sorted fraction and measured by UV absorbance on a Nanodrop 2000c. Using the deep immunoSEQ assay, TCR CDR3 regions were amplified from genomic DNA by multiplex PCR. Extracted genomic DNA from each cell subset was spread evenly across all wells of several immunoSEQ 96-well plates, with each plate serving as a replicate. For sorted subsets, 200 to 250 ng of genomic DNA, equivalent to some 33,000 T cell genomes, went into each replicate PCR. Purified libraries were quantified with a Qubit 3.0 fluorometer, sized on a Bioanalyzer 2100, and re-quantified with the KAPA Library Quantification kit. Every immunoSEQ 96-well plate was sequenced on a separate single-read 150-cycle Illumina NextSeq 550 flow cell. In the authors' own workflow: Because only junctional sequences without quality scores were contained in the immunoSEQ output, filtering matching that applied to full-length reads could not be performed. Sequences were annotated with PyIR, a Python wrapper for IgBLAST v1.9, using IMGT germline references to assign V/J genes and CDR3. Reads with weak V/J assignments (E-value above 1e-6), missing CDR3, stop codons, out-of-frame junctions, or ambiguous translated residues were removed. V3J clonotypes were defined by identical inferred V gene, J gene, and CDR3 amino acid sequence. To compute the percentage overlap between repertoires, the number of shared unique clonotypes was divided by the size of the smaller repertoire. Three approaches were used to assess repertoire richness: RTK rarefaction, the Chao1 estimator, and Recon v2.1 estimates of unobserved clonotypes. For all TCRbeta clonotypes obtained by the gDNA method from a handful of donors, generation probabilities were computed with OLGA. The table was pulled from immuneACCESS by TCRdb, which kept in-frame rearrangements only. Such tables lose some clones; where checked, under half of the loss comes from unresolved V genes, and the rest has no known cause. V and J calls and clone size are as listed in that table; D and trimming were resolved from the DNA. Counted in this sample were about 730,000 clones; 55% to 80% of them appeared once. Around 1.7% of the sample goes to the ten largest clones.

Trimming at the junction amounts to 2 bases on V and 6 bases on J, and the germline ends lie 13 bases apart. The CDR3 sequence holds 14 residues, the cysteine and phenylalanine included. Left in the record is the CDR3 DNA by itself, 42 bases read in frame from the first base. CDR1 and CDR2, per the germline V gene, are SGHTA and FQGTGA. The receptor comes from a woman aged 25-40 years in good health. The sample comprised memory CD4+ T cells sorted from blood. The sample's cell subset or site label, in plain terms: CD45RA-negative fraction. Recombination joined TRBV7-3 with TRBJ1-1; no D gene call is confident. The CDR3 protein sequence reads: CASSLFEGSPEAFF. The bases read TGTGCCAGCAGCTTATTCGAAGGTTCCCCTGAAGCTTTCTTT.